A single sample is the source of the 30 T cell receptor beta chains below, sequenced in a study of shared clonotypes between healthy human individuals (dated by TCRdb to 2020 to 2021). To prepare the library, the immunoSEQ multiplex PCR assay was applied. TCRdb re-hosts the immuneACCESS table, in-frame sequences only. Its copies lack some clones; in the studies checked, an unresolved V gene accounts for under half of them, and the cause for the rest is not known. The sample contains 600,000 to 750,000 clones, 90% of them found a single time. 30% to 35% of the sample rests with the top ten. Sequenced material: memory CD8+ T cells from PBMCs. According to the study, the label for this sample's cell subset or site signals: CD45RO+ cells pooled with CCR7-negative TemRA cells. These receptors all stem from a man aged 18 to 29 in good health. Some clones in this sample may be carry-over from other donors' samples.

Here the CDR3 reads CASSLIAGDETQYF. DNA of the CDR3: TGTGCCAGCAGCCTAATAGCGGGAGACGAGACCCAGTACTTC. The chain uses TRBV7-7 and TRBJ2-5; TRBD2 matches at 9 bases. Germline V gene sequence: CDR1 SSHAT, CDR2 FNYEAQ (reference sequence). The trim removed 5 bases at V and 5 bases at J, leaving 6 bases unmatched. The CDR3 sequence is 14 residues long.

The chain joins TRBV19 to TRBJ2-3; D gene unclear. The length of the CDR3 is 14 residues. Looked up from germline, CDR1 is LNHDA and CDR2 is SQIVND (reference sequence). V was trimmed by 2 bases and J by 0 bases, leaving 6 bases between them. In nucleotides, the CDR3 is TGTGCCAGTAGTATACGCAGGAGCACAGATACGCAGTATTTT. It yields the protein CASSIRRSTDTQYF.

The gene calls are TRBV19 and TRBJ2-1, with 7 bases matching TRBD2. From germline, CDR1 is LNHDA and CDR2 SQIVND (reference sequence). After removal of 0 bases from V and 11 bases from J, the junction contained 7 bases not matched to a gene. The CDR3 has 14 amino acids. CDR3 bases: TGTGCCAGTAGTATAGAAATGCGGCGGGAGCAGCAGTTCTTC. As protein: CASSIEMRREQQFF.

This clone turned up a few times. Additional DNA sequences in this sample encode the identical CDR3. This chain connects TRBV28 to TRBJ2-1; D gene uncertain. Germline V gives CDR1 MDHEN, CDR2 SYDVKM. Trimming removed 0 bases at V and 5 bases at J, with 5 bases between. The CDR3 runs to 13 residues. The CDR3 loop reads CASSLWSDNEQFF. The CDR3 nucleotides read TGTGCCAGCAGTTTATGGTCAGACAATGAGCAGTTCTTC.

The rearrangement joins TRBV2 to TRBJ2-7, with D possibly being TRBD2 (6 bases). This CDR3 region has 15 residues. The germline gives CDR1 SNHLY, CDR2 FYNNEI. V lost 1 base and J lost 3, with 13 bases in between. CDR3 in amino acids: CASSEGRGVGYEQYF. The CDR3 DNA reads as TGTGCCAGCAGTGAAGGGAGGGGAGTGGGCTACGAGCAGTACTTC.

This chain joins TRBV7-9 and TRBJ2-5, with a possible D match to TRBD1 (7 bases). Germline V CDR1 and CDR2: SEHNR, FQNEAQ (reference sequence). This CDR3 contains 13 residues. Deletions cut 6 bases from V and 5 bases from J, with 13 bases between. CDR3 sequence: CASRPGGGETQYF. In DNA, the CDR3 is TGTGCCAGCAGACCAGGGGGAGGTGAGACCCAGTACTTC.

This chain links TRBV9 with TRBJ2-4, with a weak D call TRBD1 (6 bases). The CDR3 totals 15 residues. The germline V gene has CDR1 SGDLS and CDR2 YYNGEE. V was shortened by 3 bases and J by 6 bases, with 16 bases between the two germline ends. The DNA for the CDR3 is TGTGCCAGCAGCGGCCACCGGGACACCTCAAACATTCAGTACTTC. Translated, it gives CASSGHRDTSNIQYF.

V gene TRBV28 combines with J gene TRBJ2-7, with 9 bases identical to TRBD2. The V gene's germline CDR1 is MDHEN and CDR2 SYDVKM. Germline trimming cut 2 bases from V and 2 bases from J; bases unmatched to any gene: 7. This CDR3 has 16 residues. CDR3 loop: CASSLRALAGTYEQYF. The DNA of the CDR3 is TGTGCCAGCAGTTTACGGGCACTAGCGGGCACCTACGAGCAGTACTTC. Drawing the rest from reference TRBV28 and TRBJ2-7, the complete variable domain is DVKVTQSSRYLVKRTGEKVFLECVQDMDHENMFWYRQDPGLGLRLIYFSYDVKMKEKGDIPEGYSVSREKKERFSLILESASTNQTSMYLCASSLRALAGTYEQYFGPGTRLTVT.

V and J are TRBV27 and TRBJ2-7; tentative D call: TRBD2 (5 bases). The CDR3 covers 14 residues. V was clipped by 5 bases and J by 3 bases, with 14 bases between them. Germline assignment: CDR1 MNHEY and CDR2 SMNVEV (reference sequence). CDR3 nucleotides: TGTGCCAGCAGTCCCGAAAGCGGAAGCTACGAGCAGTACTTC. This translates into CASSPESGSYEQYF.

CDR3 nucleotides: TGTGCCTGGAGCCCCACACTCGGGGACAGGGGGCAAGAGCAGTACTTC. This codes for CAWSPTLGDRGQEQYF. The J gene is TRBJ2-7, the V gene TRBV30, with TRBD1 matching over 12 bases. The J segment lost 7 bases and the V segment lost 3 bases, leaving 13 bases of the junction unmatched. The CDR3 has 16 amino acids. CDR1 and CDR2 from the germline V gene are GTSNPN and SVGIG (reference sequence).

V and J are TRBV15 and TRBJ2-1, with 9 bases matching TRBD1. J gave up 7 bases and V 5 bases, and 12 bases lay outside the gene matches. Germline V gene data show CDR1 as LNHNV and CDR2 as YYDKDF (reference sequence). The CDR3 is 16 residues long. The CDR3 DNA sequence: TGTGCCACCAGCCCGGAGACCGGGACAGGGTCTAATGAGCAGTTCTTC. Its protein is CATSPETGTGSNEQFF.

The rearrangement joins TRBV6-5 to TRBJ2-5, with D possibly being TRBD1 or TRBD2 (5 bases each). Germline V CDR1 and CDR2: MNHEY, SVGAGI. Trimming removed 2 bases from V and 5 bases from J, with 9 bases in between. CDR3 length: 13 residues. The CDR3 bases are TGTGCCAGCAGTTACGGGGGAGACGAGACCCAGTACTTC. Its translation is CASSYGGDETQYF.

This clone was found once. This chain links TRBV2 with TRBJ2-5; a weak D match, TRBD1 (6 bases). The length of the CDR3 is 15 residues. The V end was cut by 7 bases, the J end by 4 bases, with 19 bases between. Per germline, CDR1 SNHLY and CDR2 FYNNEI. The CDR3 coding sequence is TGTGCCAGCACCGAGAAGACTGCGACAGGAGAGACCCAGTACTTC. Translation: CASTEKTATGETQYF.

This clone was seen a few times. The chain combines TRBV5-6 with TRBJ2-7; unclear D gene. V gave up 3 bases and J gave up 0 bases, with 7 bases separating them. The germline CDR1 and CDR2 sequences are SGHDT and YYEEEE. There are 13 residues in the CDR3. The CDR3 protein is CASSYDGSYEQYF. In nucleotides, the CDR3 is TGTGCCAGCAGCTATGATGGCTCCTACGAGCAGTACTTC.

In regard to this clone: At the DNA level, this CDR3 is encoded by other sequences in the same sample as well. The chain recombines TRBV7-9 with TRBJ2-7; perhaps TRBD2 as D (5 bases). This CDR3 comprises 12 residues. CDR1 SEHNR and CDR2 FQNEAQ come from the germline V gene (reference sequence). Trimming shortened V by 6 bases and J by 3 bases, and 9 bases separated the two germline ends. The DNA of the CDR3 is TGTGCCAGCAGTTCTAGCCGCTACGAGCAGTACTTC. This encodes CASSSSRYEQYF.

As concerns this clone: Other DNA sequences of this sample code for an identical CDR3. This sequence joins TRBV5-6 and TRBJ2-7, with 10 bases aligning to TRBD1. Germline V gene lookup returns CDR1 SGHDT and CDR2 YYEEEE. The ends lost 4 bases at V and 4 bases at J; junction bases unmatched: 5. The CDR3 consists of 14 residues. The CDR3 spells CASSPGTGAYEQYF. In nucleotides, the CDR3 is TGTGCCAGCAGCCCCGGGACAGGGGCGTACGAGCAGTACTTC.

The chain carries TRBV4-3 and TRBJ2-1; 9 nucleotides agree with TRBD2. Germline CDR1 reads LGHNA; CDR2 reads YSLEER. The CDR3 runs 15 residues. J lost 4 bases, V lost 2 bases, and 3 bases had no gene match. CDR3 sequence (DNA): TGCGCCAGCAGCCAATCTAGCGGGGTTTACAATGAGCAGTTCTTC. Protein: CASSQSSGVYNEQFF.

In this sample, this clone turned up a few times. The V and J genes are TRBV30 and TRBJ1-4; possible D gene TRBD1, 5 bases. V lost 3 bases and J 5 bases, leaving 13 bases between the germline ends. Looked up from germline, CDR1 is GTSNPN and CDR2 is SVGIG (reference sequence). The CDR3 is 14 residues long. This CDR3 is CAWRNFKGNEKLFF. DNA of the CDR3: TGTGCCTGGAGAAACTTCAAGGGGAATGAAAAACTGTTTTTT.

The rearrangement uses TRBV25-1 and TRBJ1-1; D gene uncertain. The CDR3 totals 15 residues. Trimming cost V 2 bases and J 3 bases, with 13 bases left between them. The germline V gene encodes CDR1 MGHDK and CDR2 SYGVNS. The CDR3 loop reads CASSELWGIDTEAFF. The CDR3 bases are TGTGCCAGCAGTGAACTCTGGGGTATCGACACTGAAGCTTTCTTT.

The rearrangement links TRBV19 to TRBJ1-5; D is undetermined. V was clipped by 10 bases and J by 6 bases, with 10 bases between them. Germline CDR1 LNHDA, CDR2 SQIVND (reference sequence). This CDR3 is built from 11 residues. The CDR3: CAILWGQPQHF. The CDR3 DNA reads TGTGCCATCCTATGGGGTCAGCCCCAGCATTTT. Together with reference TRBV19 and TRBJ1-5, the CDR3 gives the full variable domain: DGGITQSPKYLFRKEGQNVTLSCEQNLNHDAMYWYRQDPGQGLRLIYYSQIVNDFQKGDIAEGYSVSREKKESFPLTVTSAQKNPTAFYLCAILWGQPQHFGDGTRLSIL.

V and J are TRBV5-1 and TRBJ2-7, with 7 bases matching TRBD2. The CDR3 loop spans 13 amino acids. Germline trimming cut 4 bases from V and 2 bases from J; bases unmatched to any gene: 3. Germline lookup yields CDR1 SGHRS and CDR2 YFSETQ. The CDR3: CASSETSPYEQYF. The CDR3 DNA sequence: TGCGCCAGCAGCGAGACTAGCCCCTACGAGCAGTACTTC.

V is TRBV11-2 and J is TRBJ2-1, with D tentatively TRBD2 (5 bases). Germline lookup yields CDR1 SGHAT and CDR2 FQNNGV. The CDR3 sequence is 14 residues long. Trimming shortened V by 6 bases and J by 5 bases, and 14 bases separated the two germline ends. The CDR3 bases are TGTGCCAGCAGACCACGGGGTTCGGACAATGAGCAGTTCTTC. Protein product: CASRPRGSDNEQFF.

This clone was seen more than once but under ten times. The chain recombines TRBV21-1 with TRBJ1-3. TRBV21-1 is a pseudogene. The CDR3 sequence is 13 residues long. Here the CDR3 DNA reads TGTGCCAGCAGCAAACCCAGTGAGGACACCATATATTTT. Translating it yields CASSKPSEDTIYF.

The J gene is TRBJ2-5, the V gene TRBV9, with 12 bases aligning to TRBD2. This CDR3 region has 16 residues. CDR1 is SGDLS, CDR2 YYNGEE, per germline. V shed 0 bases, J shed 4 bases, and the junction held 4 bases outside the gene matches. The CDR3 sequence is CASSVATSGSGETQYF. CDR3 DNA sequence: TGTGCCAGCAGCGTAGCGACTAGCGGGAGCGGAGAGACCCAGTACTTC.

This chain connects TRBV7-2 to TRBJ1-4; D uncertain. Germline assignment: CDR1 SGHTA and CDR2 FQGNSA. This CDR3 has 16 amino acids. Trimming cost V 1 base and J 0 bases, with 9 bases left between them. CDR3 region: CASSLGIFPTNEKLFF. The CDR3 nucleotides are TGTGCCAGCAGCTTAGGAATATTCCCAACTAATGAAAAACTGTTTTTT.

V gene TRBV2 combines with J gene TRBJ2-1, with D possibly TRBD2 on 6 matching bases. Trimming took 3 bases from V and 3 from J, leaving 15 bases between them. Germline CDR1 SNHLY, CDR2 FYNNEI. The CDR3 contains 16 residues. CDR3 sequence reads: CASSELRAGLYNEQFF. CDR3 coding DNA: TGTGCCAGCAGTGAGCTCCGCGCGGGACTCTACAATGAGCAGTTCTTC.

V usage is TRBV7-8 and J usage is TRBJ1-1; maybe TRBD1 (5 bases). CDR1 is SGHVS, CDR2 FQNEAQ, per germline. V lost 3 bases, J lost 5 bases, and 10 bases lay in between. The CDR3 runs 13 residues. Here the CDR3 reads CASSFARVTEAFF. The CDR3 bases are TGTGCCAGCAGCTTTGCCAGGGTTACTGAAGCTTTCTTT.

In regard to this clone: Distinct nucleotide sequences in the sample also encode this CDR3. The gene calls are TRBV9 and TRBJ2-1; D gene unclear. Per germline, CDR1 SGDLS and CDR2 YYNGEE. The ends were cut back, 4 bases at V and 4 bases at J, with 12 bases in the middle. This CDR3 spans 14 amino acids. CDR3 coding DNA: TGTGCCAGCAGCCCCCGTGGGTCATACAATGAGCAGTTCTTC. It translates to CASSPRGSYNEQFF.

This sequence joins TRBV10-3 and TRBJ2-7; 9 positions match TRBD2. The CDR3 spans 17 residues. The trim removed 2 bases at V and 2 bases at J, leaving 10 bases unmatched. Germline CDR1 is ENHRY and CDR2 is SYGVKD. The CDR3 protein is CAISEPRLSGSTYEQYF. CDR3 DNA sequence: TGTGCCATCAGTGAGCCCCGACTTAGCGGGAGCACCTACGAGCAGTACTTC.

The chain has TRBV9 and TRBJ2-3; D gene unclear. The CDR3 contains 12 residues. Germline V gene sequence: CDR1 SGDLS, CDR2 YYNGEE. The germline V and J ends were trimmed by 4 bases and 5 bases, with 8 bases remaining between them. The CDR3 sequence: CASSPLGDTQYF. The CDR3 coding sequence is TGTGCCAGCAGCCCCCTAGGAGATACGCAGTATTTT.